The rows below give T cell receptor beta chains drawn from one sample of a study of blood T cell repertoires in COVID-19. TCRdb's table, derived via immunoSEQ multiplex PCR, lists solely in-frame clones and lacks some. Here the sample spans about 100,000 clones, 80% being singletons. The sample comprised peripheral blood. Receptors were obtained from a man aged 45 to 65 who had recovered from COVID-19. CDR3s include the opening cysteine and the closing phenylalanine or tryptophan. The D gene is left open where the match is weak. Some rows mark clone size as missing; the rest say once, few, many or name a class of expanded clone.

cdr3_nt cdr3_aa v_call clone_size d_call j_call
TGCGCCAGCAGCTCCGGGGGGGCCTCGTGGAATGAGCAGTTCTTC CASSSGGASWNEQFF TRBV5-1 few TRBD2 TRBJ2-1
TGTGCCAGCAGCCAAGTATGGGGGGGGGCCATCACAGATACGCAGTATTTT CASSQVWGGAITDTQYF TRBV3-1/TRBV3-2 NA NA TRBJ2-3
TGTGCCAGCAGCGTATGGGGGCTGGCCTACAATGAGCAGTTCTTC CASSVWGLAYNEQFF TRBV9 NA NA TRBJ2-1
TGTGCCTGGAGTGTACAGGGGGCCACCGGGGAGCTGTTTTTT CAWSVQGATGELFF TRBV30 NA TRBD1 TRBJ2-2
TGTGCCAGCAGCTCCCGGGGGGGCCCGCGCACAGATACGCAGTATTTT CASSSRGGPRTDTQYF TRBV7-6 NA TRBD2 TRBJ2-3
TGCGCCAGCAGCCCAGGGTTTGGAAACACCATATATTTT CASSPGFGNTIYF TRBV5-1 few NA TRBJ1-3
TGTGCCACCAGTGTAACCGGCCCTAGGGAGACCCAGTACTTC CATSVTGPRETQYF TRBV24-1 NA NA TRBJ2-5
TGCGCCAGCAGCCTTAGACAGGGGCTCATGAACACTGAAGCTTTCTTT CASSLRQGLMNTEAFF TRBV5-1 NA TRBD1 TRBJ1-1
TGTGCCAGCAGCCGGACTAGCGGCACAGATACGCAGTATTTT CASSRTSGTDTQYF TRBV3-1/TRBV3-2 NA TRBD2 TRBJ2-3
TGCGCCAGCAGCTTGGTGTCGGCGGATAGCTCCTACGAGCAGTACTTC CASSLVSADSSYEQYF TRBV5-1 few NA TRBJ2-7
TGCGCCAGCAGCCTCGAGGCGGGAGGCCCGCGGGAGCAGTACTTC CASSLEAGGPREQYF TRBV5-1 NA TRBD2 TRBJ2-7
TGTGCCATCAGTGCCCTAGCGGGAATGCACACCGGGGAGCTGTTTTTT CAISALAGMHTGELFF TRBV10-3 NA TRBD2 TRBJ2-2
TGTGCCAGCAGTCCCCGCGGGGGAGTTTTCGACGAGCAGTACTTC CASSPRGGVFDEQYF TRBV6-5 NA TRBD2 TRBJ2-7
TGTGCCAGCAGCTTTGGACAGGTCGAGACCCAGTACTTC CASSFGQVETQYF TRBV7-2 NA TRBD1 TRBJ2-5
TGTGCCAGCAGCTTAGCCACAGGGGGTAATTCACCCCTCCACTTT CASSLATGGNSPLHF TRBV11-2 few TRBD1 TRBJ1-6
TGTGCCACCAGCAGAGGACAGGCCGGGACCAATGAGCAGTTCTTC CATSRGQAGTNEQFF TRBV15 NA NA TRBJ2-1
TGTGCCACCAGTGATTTTTTGTCTAGCGGGGGGCAAGAGACCCAGTACTTC CATSDFLSSGGQETQYF TRBV24-1 NA TRBD2 TRBJ2-5
TGTGCCAGCAGCTTCGGGACAGGGAGAGGTGGCTACACCTTC CASSFGTGRGGYTF TRBV5-8 NA TRBD1 TRBJ1-2
TGTGCCAGCTCACAAGACAGGGGTGAGCAGTACTTC CASSQDRGEQYF TRBV18 NA TRBD1 TRBJ2-7
TGTGCCAGCAGTATGACCGGGACTAGCGCTTATGAGCAGTTCTTC CASSMTGTSAYEQFF TRBV6-4 many TRBD2 TRBJ2-1
TGTGCCAGCAGCTCCGCCCTACGAGGGACCTACGAGCAGTACTTC CASSSALRGTYEQYF TRBV14 NA NA TRBJ2-7
TGTGCCATCAGTGCCAGGGATTCTGGCTACACCTTC CAISARDSGYTF TRBV10-3 NA NA TRBJ1-2
TGTGCCAGCAGCCGTTTGACTAGCGGGAGGACCTACGAGCAGTACTTC CASSRLTSGRTYEQYF TRBV28 NA TRBD2 TRBJ2-7
TGTGCCAGCAGACCGACAGGGGGGACCGGGGAGCTGTTTTTT CASRPTGGTGELFF TRBV27 many TRBD1 TRBJ2-2
TGTGCCAGCAGTTATGACAGTGGGATAGCCAAAAACATTCAGTACTTC CASSYDSGIAKNIQYF TRBV6-2/TRBV6-3 NA NA TRBJ2-4